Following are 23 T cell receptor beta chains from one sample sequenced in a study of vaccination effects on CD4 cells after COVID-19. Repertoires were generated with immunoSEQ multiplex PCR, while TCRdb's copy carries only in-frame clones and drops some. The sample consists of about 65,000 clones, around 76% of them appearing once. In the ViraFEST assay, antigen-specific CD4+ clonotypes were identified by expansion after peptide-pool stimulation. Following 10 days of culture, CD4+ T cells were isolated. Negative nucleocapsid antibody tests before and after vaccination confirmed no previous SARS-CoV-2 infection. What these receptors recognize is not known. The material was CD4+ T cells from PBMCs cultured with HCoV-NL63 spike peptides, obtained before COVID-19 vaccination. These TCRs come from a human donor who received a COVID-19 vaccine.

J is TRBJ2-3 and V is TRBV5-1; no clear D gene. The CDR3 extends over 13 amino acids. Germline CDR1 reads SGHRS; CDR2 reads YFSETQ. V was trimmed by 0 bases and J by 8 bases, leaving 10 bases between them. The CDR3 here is CASSLGPLGTQYF. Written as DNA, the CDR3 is TGCGCCAGCAGCTTGGGCCCCTTAGGTACGCAGTATTTT.

The CDR3 DNA reads as TGTGCCAGCAGTTTCCGGCAGGGGGTGTTGGAGACCCAGTACTTC. Residues: CASSFRQGVLETQYF. The chain uses TRBV27 and TRBJ2-5; TRBD1 matches 7 bases. Germline V gene sequence: CDR1 MNHEY, CDR2 SMNVEV (reference sequence). This CDR3 is 15 amino acids long. With 3 bases clipped from V and 5 bases from J, the junction kept 9 bases outside the gene matches.

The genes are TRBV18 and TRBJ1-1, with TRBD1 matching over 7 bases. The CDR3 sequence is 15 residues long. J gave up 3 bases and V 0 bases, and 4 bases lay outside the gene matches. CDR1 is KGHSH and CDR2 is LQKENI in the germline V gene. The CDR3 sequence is CASSPPTGMYTEAFF. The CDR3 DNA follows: TGTGCCAGCTCACCACCGACAGGGATGTACACTGAAGCTTTCTTT.

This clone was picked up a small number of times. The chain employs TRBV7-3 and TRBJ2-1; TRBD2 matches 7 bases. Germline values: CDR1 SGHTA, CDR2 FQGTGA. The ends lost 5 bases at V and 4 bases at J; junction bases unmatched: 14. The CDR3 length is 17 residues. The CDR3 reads CASSPRGGRGLYNEQFF. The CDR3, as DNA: TGTGCCAGCAGCCCCCGGGGAGGCCGGGGACTATACAATGAGCAGTTCTTC.

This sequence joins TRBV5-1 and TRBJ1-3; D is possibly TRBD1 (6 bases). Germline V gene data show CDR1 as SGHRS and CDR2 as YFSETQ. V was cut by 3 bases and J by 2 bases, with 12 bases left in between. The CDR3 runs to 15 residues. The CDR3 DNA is TGCGCCAGCAGCTCGGACAGTAACACTGGAAACACCATATATTTT. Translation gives CASSSDSNTGNTIYF.

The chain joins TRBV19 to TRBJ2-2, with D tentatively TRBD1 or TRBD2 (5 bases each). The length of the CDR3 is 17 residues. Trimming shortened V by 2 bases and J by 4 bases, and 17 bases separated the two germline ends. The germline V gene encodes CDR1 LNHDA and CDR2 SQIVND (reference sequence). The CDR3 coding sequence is TGTGCCAGTAGTATAATAGGGACCGGAGGAGGCACCGGGGAGCTGTTTTTT. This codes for CASSIIGTGGGTGELFF.

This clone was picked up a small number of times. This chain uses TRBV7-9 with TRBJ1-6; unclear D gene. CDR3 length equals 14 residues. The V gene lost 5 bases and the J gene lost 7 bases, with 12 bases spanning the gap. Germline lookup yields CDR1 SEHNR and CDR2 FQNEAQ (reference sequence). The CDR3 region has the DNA TGTGCCAGCAGCGACAAGGTCGGGAATTCACCCCTCCACTTT. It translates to CASSDKVGNSPLHF.

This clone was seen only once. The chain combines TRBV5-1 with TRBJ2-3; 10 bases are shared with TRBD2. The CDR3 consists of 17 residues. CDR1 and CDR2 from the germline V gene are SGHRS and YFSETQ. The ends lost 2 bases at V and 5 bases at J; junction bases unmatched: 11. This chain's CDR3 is CASSFSPSGGALDTQYF. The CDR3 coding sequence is TGCGCCAGCAGCTTTAGCCCAAGCGGGGGGGCCTTAGATACGCAGTATTTT.

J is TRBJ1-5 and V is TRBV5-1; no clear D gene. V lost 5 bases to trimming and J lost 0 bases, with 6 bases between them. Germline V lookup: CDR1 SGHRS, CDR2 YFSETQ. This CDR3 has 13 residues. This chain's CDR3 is CASRLDSNQPQHF. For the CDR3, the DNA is TGCGCCAGCAGGCTGGATAGCAATCAGCCCCAGCATTTT.

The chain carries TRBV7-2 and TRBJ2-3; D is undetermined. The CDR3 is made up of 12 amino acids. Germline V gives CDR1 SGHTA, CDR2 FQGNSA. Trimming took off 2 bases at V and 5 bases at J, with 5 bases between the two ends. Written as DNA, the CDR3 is TGTGCCAGCAGCTTAAATATAGATACGCAGTATTTT. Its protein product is CASSLNIDTQYF. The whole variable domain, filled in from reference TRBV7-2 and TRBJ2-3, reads GAGVSQSPSNKVTEKGKDVELRCDPISGHTALYWYRQSLGQGLEFLIYFQGNSAPDKSGLPSDRFSAERTGGSVSTLTIQRTQQEDSAVYLCASSLNIDTQYFGPGTRLTVL.

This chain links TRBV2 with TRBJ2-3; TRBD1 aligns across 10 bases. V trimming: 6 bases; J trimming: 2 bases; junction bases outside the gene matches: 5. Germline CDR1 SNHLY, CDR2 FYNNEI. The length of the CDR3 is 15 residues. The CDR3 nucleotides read TGTGCCAGCAGGCGGACAGGGGGACCCACAGATACGCAGTATTTT. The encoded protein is CASRRTGGPTDTQYF.

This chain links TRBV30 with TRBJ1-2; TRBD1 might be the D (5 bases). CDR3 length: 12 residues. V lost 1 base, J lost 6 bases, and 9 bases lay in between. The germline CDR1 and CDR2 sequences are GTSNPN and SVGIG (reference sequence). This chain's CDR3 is CAWSGGGNGYTF. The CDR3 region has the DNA TGTGCCTGGAGTGGCGGGGGGAATGGCTACACCTTC.

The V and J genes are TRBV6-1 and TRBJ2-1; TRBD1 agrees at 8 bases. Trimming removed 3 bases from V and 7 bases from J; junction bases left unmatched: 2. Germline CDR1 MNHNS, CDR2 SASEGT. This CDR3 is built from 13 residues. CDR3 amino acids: CASSERQGNEQFF. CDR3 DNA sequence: TGTGCCAGCAGTGAGAGACAGGGGAATGAGCAGTTCTTC.

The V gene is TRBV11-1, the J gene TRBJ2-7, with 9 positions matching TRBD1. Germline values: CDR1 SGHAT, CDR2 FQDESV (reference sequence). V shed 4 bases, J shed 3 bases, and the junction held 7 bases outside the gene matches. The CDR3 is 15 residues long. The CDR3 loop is CASSSPGTGLYEQYV. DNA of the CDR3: TGTGCCAGCAGCTCCCCCGGGACAGGGCTCTACGAGCAGTACGTC.

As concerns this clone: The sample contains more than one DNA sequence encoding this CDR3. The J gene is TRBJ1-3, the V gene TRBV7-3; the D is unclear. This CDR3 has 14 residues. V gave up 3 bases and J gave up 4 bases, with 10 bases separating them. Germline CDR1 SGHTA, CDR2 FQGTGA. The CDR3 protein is CASSLGGPGNTIYF. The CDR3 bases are TGTGCCAGCAGCTTGGGAGGGCCGGGAAACACCATATATTTT.

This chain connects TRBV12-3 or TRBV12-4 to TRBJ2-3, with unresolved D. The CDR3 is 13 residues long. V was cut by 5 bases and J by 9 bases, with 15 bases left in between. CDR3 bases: TGTGCCAGCAGTCTCCCTCCCGGTAGGACGCAGTATTTT. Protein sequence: CASSLPPGRTQYF.

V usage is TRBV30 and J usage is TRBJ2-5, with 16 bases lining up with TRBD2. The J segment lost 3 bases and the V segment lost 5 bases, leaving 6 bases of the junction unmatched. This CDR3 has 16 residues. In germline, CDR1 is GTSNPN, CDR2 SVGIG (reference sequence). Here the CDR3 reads CAWAGTSGGGEETQYF. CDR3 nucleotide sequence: TGTGCCTGGGCCGGGACTAGCGGGGGGGGTGAAGAGACCCAGTACTTC.

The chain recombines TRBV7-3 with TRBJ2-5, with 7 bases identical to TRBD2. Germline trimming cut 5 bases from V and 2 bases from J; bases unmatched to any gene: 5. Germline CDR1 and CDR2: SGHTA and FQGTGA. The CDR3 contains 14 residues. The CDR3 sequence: CASSAPRGQETQYF. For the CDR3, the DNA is TGTGCCAGCAGCGCCCCGCGGGGGCAAGAGACCCAGTACTTC.

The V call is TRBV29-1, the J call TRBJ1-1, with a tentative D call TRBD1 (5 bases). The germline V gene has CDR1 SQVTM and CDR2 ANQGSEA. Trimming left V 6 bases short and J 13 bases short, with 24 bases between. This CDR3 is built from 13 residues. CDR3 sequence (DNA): TGCAGCGTAAACAGAGGGGCCGTAGGGACGAGTTTCTTT. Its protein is CSVNRGAVGTSFF. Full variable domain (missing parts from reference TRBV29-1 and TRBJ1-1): SAVISQKPSRDICQRGTSLTIQCQVDSQVTMMFWYRQQPGQSLTLIATANQGSEATYESGFVIDKFPISRPNLTFSTLTVSNMSPEDSSIYLCSVNRGAVGTSFFGQGTRLTVV.

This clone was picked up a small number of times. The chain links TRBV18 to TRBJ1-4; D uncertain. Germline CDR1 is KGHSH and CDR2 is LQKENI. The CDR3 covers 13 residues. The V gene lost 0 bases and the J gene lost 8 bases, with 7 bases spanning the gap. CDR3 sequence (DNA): TGTGCCAGCTCACCACCATCTAGAGAAAAACTGTTTTTT. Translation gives CASSPPSREKLFF.

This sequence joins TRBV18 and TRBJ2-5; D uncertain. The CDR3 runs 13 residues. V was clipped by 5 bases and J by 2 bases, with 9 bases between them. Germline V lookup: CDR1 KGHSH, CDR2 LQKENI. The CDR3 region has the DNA TGTGCCAGCTCAATGTTAATACAAGAGACCCAGTACTTC. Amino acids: CASSMLIQETQYF.

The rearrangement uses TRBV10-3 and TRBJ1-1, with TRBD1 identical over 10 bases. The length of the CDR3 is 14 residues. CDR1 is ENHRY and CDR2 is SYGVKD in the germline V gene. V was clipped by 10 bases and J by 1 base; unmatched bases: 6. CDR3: CATGTGDGNTEAFF. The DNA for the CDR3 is TGTGCCACAGGGACAGGGGACGGGAACACTGAAGCTTTCTTT.

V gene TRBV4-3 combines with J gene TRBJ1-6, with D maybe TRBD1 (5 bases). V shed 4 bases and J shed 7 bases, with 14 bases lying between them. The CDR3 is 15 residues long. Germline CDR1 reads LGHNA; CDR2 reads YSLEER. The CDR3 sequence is CASSPRQRENSPLHF. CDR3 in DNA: TGCGCCAGCAGCCCCAGACAGAGGGAAAATTCACCCCTCCACTTT.